A single sample is the source of the 21 T cell receptor beta chains below, sequenced in a study of cytomegalovirus exposure and HLA in healthy donors. It was with 60 Vbeta and 13 Jbeta primers that the PCR ran. Libraries were prepared by immunoSEQ multiplex PCR; TCRdb keeps only in-frame clonotypes and omits some of them. The table includes 100,000 to 150,000 clones, roughly 82% detected once. The sequencing sample was made of PBMCs. Receptors originate from a woman between 35 and 50 years old in good health and CMV-seropositive.

The V call is TRBV6-1, the J call TRBJ2-5, with 7 bases matching TRBD1. The germline V gene has CDR1 MNHNS and CDR2 SASEGT. V dropped 2 bases and J dropped 4; count of bases not matched to a gene: 1. The CDR3 is 13 amino acids. The CDR3 DNA is TGTGCCAGCAGTGAACGACAGGGAGAGACCCAGTACTTC. It yields the protein CASSERQGETQYF.

The V gene is TRBV30, the J gene TRBJ2-5; D may be TRBD2 (6 bases). The CDR3 has 14 residues. Germline CDR1 GTSNPN, CDR2 SVGIG (reference sequence). V lost 0 bases to trimming and J lost 5 bases, with 13 bases between them. CDR3 nucleotide sequence: TGTGCCTGGAGTGTACGGCGTCGGGGGGAGACCCAGTACTTC. Translation gives CAWSVRRRGETQYF.

This chain links TRBV2 with TRBJ1-2; maybe TRBD1 (6 bases). CDR1 is SNHLY and CDR2 is FYNNEI in the germline V gene. V shed 3 bases and J shed 4 bases, with 12 bases lying between them. The CDR3 spans 14 residues. The CDR3 nucleotides read TGTGCCAGCAGTGACCAGGGGAGTAGCTATGGCTACACCTTC. Its protein product is CASSDQGSSYGYTF.

This sequence joins TRBV7-8 and TRBJ1-2; D uncertain. Per the germline V gene, CDR1 is SGHVS and CDR2 is FQNEAQ. V lost 3 bases and J lost 10, with 12 bases in between. CDR3 length: 12 residues. CDR3 region: CASSFRTSDYTF. CDR3 nucleotides: TGTGCCAGCAGCTTTCGAACGAGTGACTACACCTTC.

Concerning this clone itself: The DNA is omitted, as the CDR3 cannot be located on it reliably, and the CDR3 follows TCRdb's listing. The chain is built from TRBV5-6 and TRBJ1-2. Germline CDR1 SGHDT, CDR2 YYEEEE. The CDR3 extends over 13 residues, inclusive of both ends. CDR3 amino acids: CASSSSRATGYTF.

The chain carries TRBV6-5 and TRBJ1-1; 7 nucleotides line up with TRBD1. CDR1 and CDR2 (germline): MNHEY, SVGAGI. The CDR3 covers 14 residues. The V and J ends lost 10 bases and 0 bases, in that order; junction bases with no gene match: 8. Here the CDR3 reads CATRTGQLNTEAFF. CDR3 bases: TGTGCCACCCGCACGGGACAGCTGAACACTGAAGCTTTCTTT.

This clone was seen a handful of times. This chain joins TRBV19 and TRBJ1-3; maybe TRBD1 (6 bases). Between the trimmed V and J ends, which lost 6 bases and 1 base, there was a span of 13 bases. CDR1 and CDR2 from the germline V gene are LNHDA and SQIVND (reference sequence). The CDR3 extends over 15 amino acids. The DNA of the CDR3 is TGTGCCAGTAGCGAACAGGGCCCGTCTGGAAACACCATATATTTT. Translated: CASSEQGPSGNTIYF.

This clone was seen once. This chain joins TRBV10-3 and TRBJ1-1; 7 nucleotides line up with TRBD1. The germline gives CDR1 ENHRY, CDR2 SYGVKD. CDR3 size: 15 residues. V was clipped by 3 bases and J by 4 bases; unmatched bases: 8. CDR3 in DNA: TGTGCCATCAGTGATTCGACAGGGATGAGCACTGAAGCTTTCTTT. Translated: CAISDSTGMSTEAFF.

This chain uses TRBV5-6 with TRBJ1-1, with TRBD1 identical over 8 bases. The length of the CDR3 is 15 residues. Germline V gene sequence: CDR1 SGHDT, CDR2 YYEEEE. V was pared by 1 base and J by 5 bases, with 7 bases of the junction left unmatched. This CDR3 reads CASSLSDREETEAFF. The CDR3 DNA is TGTGCCAGCAGCTTGTCGGACAGGGAGGAAACTGAAGCTTTCTTT.

This chain connects TRBV6-5 to TRBJ1-6; D is unresolved. V lost 2 bases and J lost 0, with 8 bases in between. The CDR3 is 16 amino acids. Germline CDR1 and CDR2: MNHEY and SVGAGI. The CDR3 protein is CASSYGHPSYNSPLHF. CDR3 nucleotides: TGTGCCAGCAGTTACGGGCATCCCTCCTATAATTCACCCCTCCACTTT.

The chain combines TRBV6-5 with TRBJ2-1; TRBD2 is a possible D gene (6 bases). The CDR3 runs 13 residues. CDR1 and CDR2 (germline): MNHEY, SVGAGI. The V and J ends lost 4 bases and 9 bases respectively, with 13 bases between them. DNA of the CDR3: TGTGCCAGCAGTTCGACTAGTGGCGGTGAGCAGTTCTTC. Its translation is CASSSTSGGEQFF.

The sample holds a few counts of this clone. J is TRBJ2-6 and V is TRBV7-2; no clear D gene. V shed 0 bases and J shed 4 bases, with 13 bases lying between them. The germline V gene has CDR1 SGHTA and CDR2 FQGNSA. The CDR3 is 17 residues long. CDR3 protein: CASSLAFDGSGANVLTF. CDR3 DNA: TGTGCCAGCAGCTTAGCGTTCGACGGGTCCGGGGCCAACGTCCTGACTTTC.

V usage is TRBV4-2 and J usage is TRBJ2-7; the match to TRBD2 covers 11 bases. Unmatched junction bases numbered 6, after V lost 6 bases and J lost 5 bases. CDR3 length: 14 amino acids. Germline CDR1 is LGHNA and CDR2 is YNFKEQ. CDR3 in amino acids: CASRGLAVFDEQYF. Here the CDR3 DNA reads TGTGCCAGCAGGGGACTAGCGGTCTTCGACGAGCAGTACTTC.

This clone came up once. The gene calls are TRBV12-5 and TRBJ2-1; 11 bases align to TRBD2. Germline assignment: CDR1 LGHNT and CDR2 FRNRAP. This CDR3 contains 14 residues. The J segment lost 4 bases and the V segment lost 5 bases, leaving 1 base of the junction unmatched. CDR3 region: CASGPSGGYNEQFF. The CDR3 nucleotides are TGTGCTAGTGGTCCTAGCGGGGGGTACAATGAGCAGTTCTTC.

The chain carries TRBV19 and TRBJ1-1, with no clear D. The germline V gene encodes CDR1 LNHDA and CDR2 SQIVND (reference sequence). V was pared by 10 bases and J by 6 bases, with 3 bases between. The length of the CDR3 is 8 residues. The DNA for the CDR3 is TGTGCCACCTCTGAAGCTTTCTTT. As protein: CATSEAFF.

The gene calls are TRBV30 and TRBJ2-1; D not resolved. CDR3 length equals 16 residues. The germline V and J ends were trimmed by 5 bases and 8 bases, with 25 bases remaining between them. CDR1 is GTSNPN and CDR2 is SVGIG in the germline V gene (reference sequence). Here the CDR3 reads CAWGSVLVGPMDEQFF. The CDR3 DNA follows: TGTGCCTGGGGTAGTGTCCTTGTGGGCCCGATGGATGAGCAGTTCTTC.

The rearrangement links TRBV28 to TRBJ2-1; 9 nucleotides agree with TRBD2. This CDR3 has 17 residues. V lost 3 bases to trimming and J lost 5 bases; unmatched junction nucleotides: 11. CDR1 and CDR2 (germline): MDHEN, SYDVKM. CDR3: CASSFLSIRLADNEQFF. In DNA form, the CDR3 reads TGTGCCAGCAGTTTTCTTTCGATTAGACTAGCGGACAATGAGCAGTTCTTC.

This clone was counted once. Here the CDR3 reads CASSEVGTSGRHQYF. CDR3 DNA sequence: TGTGCCAGCAGTGAAGTAGGGACTAGCGGGAGACACCAGTACTTC. J is TRBJ2-5 and V is TRBV6-1, with 14 bases fitting TRBD2. V was pared by 1 base and J by 10 bases, with 5 bases of the junction left unmatched. Per the germline V gene, CDR1 is MNHNS and CDR2 is SASEGT. The CDR3 is 15 amino acids.

The V and J genes are TRBV7-8 and TRBJ1-1, with a weak D call TRBD1 (5 bases). Looked up from germline, CDR1 is SGHVS and CDR2 is FQNEAQ. V was shortened by 1 base and J by 2 bases, with 11 bases between the two germline ends. The CDR3 totals 15 residues. The CDR3, as DNA: TGTGCCAGCAGCTTAGTTGACAGCCTAAACACTGAAGCTTTCTTT. Its translation is CASSLVDSLNTEAFF. Variable domain in full (rest from reference TRBV7-8 and TRBJ1-1): GAGVSQSPRYKVAKRGQDVALRCDPISGHVSLFWYQQALGQGPEFLTYFQNEAQLDKSGLPSDRFFAERPEGSVSTLKIQRTQQEDSAVYLCASSLVDSLNTEAFFGQGTRLTVV.

The rearrangement links TRBV7-3 to TRBJ2-5, with 12 bases fitting TRBD2. Trimming took 3 bases from V and 11 from J; bases not matched to a gene: 10. CDR1 is SGHTA, CDR2 FQGTGA, per germline. This CDR3 comprises 15 residues. Here the CDR3 reads CASSLRLAGVDEQYF. The CDR3, as DNA: TGTGCCAGCAGCTTGCGACTAGCGGGAGTTGATGAGCAGTACTTC.

Only one count was recorded for this clone. V is TRBV6-5 and J is TRBJ2-1; 7 bases agree with TRBD2. After removal of 2 bases from V and 8 bases from J, the junction contained 9 bases not matched to a gene. This CDR3 spans 15 amino acids. Germline assignment: CDR1 MNHEY and CDR2 SVGAGI. CDR3 region: CASSYTWTSRDEQFF. The CDR3 nucleotides are TGTGCCAGCAGTTACACGTGGACTAGTCGTGATGAGCAGTTCTTC.